Sequencing of this T cell receptor (beta chain) was carried out in a study of T cell changes during pregnancy in multiple sclerosis. The assay was immunoSEQ multiplex PCR, and TCRdb's table has in-frame clones only and misses some. Of about 73,000 clones in the sample, roughly 90% were seen once. Sequencing was performed on peripheral blood, taken after pregnancy. The sequence derives from a female donor in good health, enrolled as a control in a pregnancy study.

This chain's CDR3 is CAWIGQGAFEQYF. CDR3 nucleotide sequence: TGTGCCTGGATCGGACAGGGGGCCTTCGAGCAGTACTTC. V usage is TRBV30 and J usage is TRBJ2-7; 11 bases are a match to TRBD1. The CDR3 is 13 residues long. CDR1 and CDR2 (germline): GTSNPN, SVGIG (reference sequence). V lost 4 bases, J lost 6 bases, and 5 bases stayed unmatched.